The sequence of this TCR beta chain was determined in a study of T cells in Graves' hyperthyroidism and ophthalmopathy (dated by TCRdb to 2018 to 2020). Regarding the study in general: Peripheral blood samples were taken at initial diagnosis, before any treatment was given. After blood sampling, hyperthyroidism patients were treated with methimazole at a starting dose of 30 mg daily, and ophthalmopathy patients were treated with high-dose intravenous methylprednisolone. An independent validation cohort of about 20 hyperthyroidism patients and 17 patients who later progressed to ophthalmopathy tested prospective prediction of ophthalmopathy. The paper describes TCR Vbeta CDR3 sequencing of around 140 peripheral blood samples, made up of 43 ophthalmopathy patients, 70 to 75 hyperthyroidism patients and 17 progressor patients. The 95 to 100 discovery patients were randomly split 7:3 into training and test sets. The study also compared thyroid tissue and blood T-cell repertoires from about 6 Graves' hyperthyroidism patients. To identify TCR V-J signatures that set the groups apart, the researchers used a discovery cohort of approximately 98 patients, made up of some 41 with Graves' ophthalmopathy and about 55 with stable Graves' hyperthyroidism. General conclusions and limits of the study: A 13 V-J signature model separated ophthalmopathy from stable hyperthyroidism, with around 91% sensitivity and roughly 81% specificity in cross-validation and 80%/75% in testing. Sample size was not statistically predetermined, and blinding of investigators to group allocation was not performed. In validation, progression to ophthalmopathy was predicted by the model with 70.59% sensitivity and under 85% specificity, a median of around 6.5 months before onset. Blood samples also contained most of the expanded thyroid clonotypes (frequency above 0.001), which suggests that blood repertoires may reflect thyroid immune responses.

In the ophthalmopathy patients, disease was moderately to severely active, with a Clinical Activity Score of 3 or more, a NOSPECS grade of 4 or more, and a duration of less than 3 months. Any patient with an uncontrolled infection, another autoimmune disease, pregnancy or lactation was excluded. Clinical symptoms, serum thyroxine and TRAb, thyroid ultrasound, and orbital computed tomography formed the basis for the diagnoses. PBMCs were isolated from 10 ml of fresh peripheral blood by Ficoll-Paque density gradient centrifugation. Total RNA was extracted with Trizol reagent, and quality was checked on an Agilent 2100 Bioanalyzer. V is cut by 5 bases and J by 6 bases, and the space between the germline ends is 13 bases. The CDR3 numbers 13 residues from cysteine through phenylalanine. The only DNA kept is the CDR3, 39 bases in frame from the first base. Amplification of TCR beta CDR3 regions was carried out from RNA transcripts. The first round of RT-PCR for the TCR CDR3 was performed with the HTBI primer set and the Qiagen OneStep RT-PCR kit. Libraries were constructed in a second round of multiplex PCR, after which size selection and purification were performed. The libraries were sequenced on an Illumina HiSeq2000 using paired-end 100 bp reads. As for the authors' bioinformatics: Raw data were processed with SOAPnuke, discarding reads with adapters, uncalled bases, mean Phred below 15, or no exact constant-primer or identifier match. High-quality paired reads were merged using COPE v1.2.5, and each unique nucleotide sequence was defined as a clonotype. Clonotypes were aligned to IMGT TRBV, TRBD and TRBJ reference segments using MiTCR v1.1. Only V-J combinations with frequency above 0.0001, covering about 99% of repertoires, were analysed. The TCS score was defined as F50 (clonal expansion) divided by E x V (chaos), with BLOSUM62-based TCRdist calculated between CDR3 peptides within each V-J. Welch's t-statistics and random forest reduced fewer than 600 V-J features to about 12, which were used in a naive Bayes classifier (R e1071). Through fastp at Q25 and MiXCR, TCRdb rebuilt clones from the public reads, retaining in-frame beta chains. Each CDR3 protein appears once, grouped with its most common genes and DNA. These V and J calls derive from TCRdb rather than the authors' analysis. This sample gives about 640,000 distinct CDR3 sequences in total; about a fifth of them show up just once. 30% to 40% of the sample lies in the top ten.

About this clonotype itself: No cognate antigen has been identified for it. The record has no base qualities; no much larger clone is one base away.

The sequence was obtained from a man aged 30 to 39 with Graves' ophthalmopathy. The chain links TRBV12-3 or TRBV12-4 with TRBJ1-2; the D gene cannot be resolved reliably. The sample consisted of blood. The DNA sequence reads TGTGCCAGCAGTCGGACGGGAAGCGATGGCTACACCTTC. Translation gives CASSRTGSDGYTF.